The 5 T cell receptor beta chains listed next were all sequenced from one sample in a study of blood T cell repertoires in COVID-19. The method was immunoSEQ multiplex PCR; TCRdb's version includes in-frame clones alone and lacks a portion of them. Of some 150,000 clones listed, around 90% are singletons. Sequenced sample: peripheral blood. Receptor source: a man in his sixties with acute or convalescent COVID-19.

The chain joins TRBV5-1 to TRBJ1-4, with 10 nucleotides matching TRBD1. The CDR3 runs to 15 residues. CDR1 and CDR2 (germline): SGHRS, YFSETQ. With V trimmed by 5 bases and J by 8 bases, 9 bases remained unmatched. The CDR3, as DNA: TGCGCCAGCAGGGCCGGGACAGGGGATGAAGAAAAACTGTTTTTT. Translated, it gives CASRAGTGDEEKLFF.

This clone has a single count. The CDR3 coding sequence is TGTGCCAGTAGTATAGAGACAACGTATCAGCCCCAGCATTTT. This codes for CASSIETTYQPQHF. This chain links TRBV19 with TRBJ1-5; D not resolved. Germline V gene sequence: CDR1 LNHDA, CDR2 SQIVND (reference sequence). V was pared by 0 bases and J by 5 bases, with 8 bases between. The length of the CDR3 is 14 residues.

The rearrangement uses TRBV3-1 (or the pseudogene TRBV3-2) and TRBJ1-1, with TRBD1 identical over 8 bases. V lost 2 bases to trimming and J lost 3 bases; unmatched junction nucleotides: 2. CDR1 is LGHDT and CDR2 is YNNKEL in the germline V gene (reference sequence). The CDR3 totals 14 residues. CDR3 residues: CASSQPQGDTEAFF. CDR3 nucleotide sequence: TGTGCCAGCAGCCAACCACAGGGGGACACTGAAGCTTTCTTT.

The chain couples TRBV7-2 to TRBJ1-6; D gene ambiguous. The CDR3 is made up of 18 amino acids. Trimming stripped 5 bases from V and 0 bases from J, with 17 bases between. Germline values: CDR1 SGHTA, CDR2 FQGNSA. CDR3 loop: CASSLNPPGSSYNSPLHF. The DNA of the CDR3 is TGTGCCAGCAGCCTCAACCCCCCGGGAAGCTCCTATAATTCACCCCTCCACTTT.

This clone appeared once. This chain joins TRBV19 and TRBJ1-5; maybe TRBD1 (6 bases). This CDR3 has 19 residues. V was trimmed by 3 bases and J by 0 bases, leaving 21 bases between them. Germline lookup yields CDR1 LNHDA and CDR2 SQIVND (reference sequence). The CDR3 loop reads CASSMGAHKLEYSNQPQHF. The CDR3 DNA follows: TGTGCCAGTAGTATGGGGGCCCATAAACTAGAATATAGCAATCAGCCCCAGCATTTT.